These T cell receptor beta chains were read from a single sample in a study of shared clonotypes between healthy human individuals. Assay used: immunoSEQ multiplex PCR; TCRdb lists only in-frame clones, some missing. The table lists about 1 million clones, approximately 70% of them singletons. The sample taken for sequencing was memory CD4+ T cells sorted from blood. These receptors all stem from a man younger than 30 in good health. CDR3s include the opening cysteine and the closing phenylalanine or tryptophan. The D gene is left open where the match is weak. Clone size is stated in some rows and not others, as once, few, many or a class when expanded.

V	J	size	D	CDR3	DNA
TRBV5-1	TRBJ2-7	-	TRBD1	CASSLGGTASYEQYF	TGCGCCAGCAGCTTGGGAGGGACAGCATCCTACGAGCAGTACTTC
TRBV19	TRBJ1-5	many	-	CASSMTQELTQHF	TGTGCCAGTAGTATGACACAGGAACTAACCCAGCATTTT
TRBV5-1	TRBJ2-7	-	-	CASSTQGVGAYEQYF	TGCGCCAGCAGCACGCAAGGGGTCGGGGCTTACGAGCAGTACTTC
TRBV28	TRBJ2-5	-	-	CASSVRATQYF	TGTGCCAGCAGCGTCAGAGCGACCCAGTACTTC
TRBV2	TRBJ1-2	-	-	CASSEDGSIYGYTF	TGTGCCAGCAGTGAAGACGGTTCAATCTATGGCTACACCTTC
TRBV30	TRBJ1-5	few	-	CAWSPGPNQPQHF	TGTGCCTGGAGTCCAGGCCCCAATCAGCCCCAGCATTTT
TRBV15	TRBJ2-7	-	-	CATSRNPGASLDEQYF	TGTGCCACCAGCAGAAACCCGGGGGCGAGCCTAGACGAGCAGTACTTC
TRBV10-3	TRBJ2-1	-	TRBD2	CAISLAGAGEQFF	TGTGCCATCAGCCTAGCGGGAGCAGGGGAGCAGTTCTTC
TRBV5-1	TRBJ2-5	-	TRBD2	CASSLSGSSEETQYF	TGCGCCAGCAGCCTTAGCGGGAGTTCGGAAGAGACCCAGTACTTC
TRBV2	TRBJ2-5	once	TRBD1	CASRSTGKETQYF	TGTGCCAGCAGGTCGACAGGGAAAGAGACCCAGTACTTC
TRBV4-1	TRBJ2-6	-	-	CASSPLASGANVLTF	TGCGCCAGCAGCCCCCTAGCATCCGGGGCCAACGTCCTGACTTTC
TRBV18	TRBJ1-1	-	-	CASSPQQEEAFF	TGTGCCAGCTCACCCCAACAGGAGGAAGCTTTCTTT
TRBV6-6	TRBJ1-2	-	-	CASSPAPGARGYTF	TGTGCCAGCAGTCCCGCTCCGGGGGCAAGGGGCTACACCTTC
TRBV4-3	TRBJ1-4	-	-	CASSPIVGGEKLFF	TGCGCCAGCAGCCCTATAGTGGGGGGTGAAAAACTGTTTTTT
TRBV7-9	TRBJ2-5	-	-	CASSFSMLGETQYF	TGTGCCAGCAGCTTCTCCATGCTCGGGGAGACCCAGTACTTC
TRBV4-3	TRBJ2-3	-	TRBD2	CASSPGLAGRPDTQYF	TGCGCCAGCAGCCCGGGACTAGCGGGAAGGCCAGATACGCAGTATTTT
TRBV10-3	TRBJ2-5	-	TRBD1	CAISPGQGKETQYF	TGTGCCATCAGTCCGGGACAGGGGAAAGAGACCCAGTACTTC
TRBV11-2	TRBJ1-1	-	TRBD1	CASSLGLGQGNTEAFF	TGTGCCAGCAGCTTAGGTTTAGGACAGGGGAACACTGAAGCTTTCTTT
TRBV11-2	TRBJ2-1	-	-	CASSLGPSSYNEQFF	TGTGCCAGCAGCCTAGGTCCCAGCTCCTACAATGAGCAGTTCTTC
TRBV19	TRBJ2-1	-	TRBD2	CASSGGTSGRNEQFF	TGTGCCAGTAGTGGGGGGACTAGCGGGAGGAATGAGCAGTTCTTC
TRBV5-1	TRBJ2-5	-	TRBD1	CASSSGQGGETQYF	TGCGCCAGCAGCTCCGGACAGGGGGGAGAGACCCAGTACTTC
TRBV5-1	TRBJ2-3	once	TRBD2	CASSFNPSRGYTSTDTQYF	TGCGCCAGCAGCTTCAATCCCTCGCGGGGGTATACTAGCACAGATACGCAGTATTTT
TRBV7-3	TRBJ2-7	-	-	CASSLRPEAHYEQYF	TGTGCCAGCAGCTTAAGGCCGGAGGCCCACTACGAGCAGTACTTC
TRBV10-1	TRBJ1-6	-	-	CASSFEIGSPLHF	TGCGCCAGCAGTTTTGAAATCGGTTCACCCCTCCACTTT